This entry describes one T cell receptor (beta chain). These data come from a study of blood T cell repertoires in COVID-19. Study-wide background: Sites in the United States, Italy and Spain provided acute and convalescent COVID-19 samples. T cells, B-cell-depleted T cells, or PBMCs supplied cDNA or gDNA.

Germline CDR1 reads SQVTM; CDR2 reads ANQGSEA. There are 12 residues in the CDR3. V gave up 6 bases and J gave up 2 bases, with 9 bases separating them. Authors' processing steps: Estimation of nucleated cell counts was performed using reference gene primer amplification. Clones were sequenced by immunoSEQ multiplex PCR, and TCRdb holds only the in-frame ones, with some missing. V and J calls plus clone size are reproduced from that table; the DNA served to infer D and trimming. The sample shows about 180,000 clones, 70% to 90% of them seen only once. The V call is TRBV29-1, the J call TRBJ2-3; a weak D match, TRBD1 (5 bases). This receptor was taken from a woman under 40 with acute or convalescent COVID-19. Sequencing input: peripheral blood. CDR3 loop: CSVGEATDTQYF. In nucleotides, the CDR3 is TGCAGCGTAGGGGAAGCCACAGATACGCAGTATTTT.